One sample yielded the 10 T cell receptor beta chains listed below, sequenced in a study of resident and recirculating memory T cells in vitiligo. Data came from immunoSEQ multiplex PCR; TCRdb stores just in-frame clones and leaves some out. The sample shows 40,000 to 50,000 clones, over 90% of them seen only once. The specimen was blood. These receptors originate from a male donor with vitiligo.

V is TRBV7-9 and J is TRBJ2-7; unclear D gene. Germline assignment: CDR1 SEHNR and CDR2 FQNEAQ (reference sequence). Trimming pared 2 bases from V and 7 bases from J, leaving 9 bases between. The CDR3 has 12 amino acids. CDR3 DNA: TGTGCCAGCAGCTTACGGTTCGTAGAGCAGTACTTC. Translated: CASSLRFVEQYF.

The V gene is TRBV5-1, the J gene TRBJ2-7, with 9 positions matching TRBD1. The germline CDR1 and CDR2 sequences are SGHRS and YFSETQ. CDR3 size: 15 residues. Trimming removed 1 base from V and 3 bases from J; junction bases left unmatched: 5. CDR3 DNA sequence: TGCGCCAGCAGCTTGAAGGGACAGGGCGGCTACGAGCAGTACTTC. Encoded protein: CASSLKGQGGYEQYF.

The V and J genes are TRBV9 and TRBJ1-2, with 9 bases aligning to TRBD1. Germline-derived CDR1 and CDR2 are SGDLS and YYNGEE. The CDR3 sequence is 16 residues long. Losses at the gene ends were 4 bases for V and 1 base for J; bases not matched to a gene: 8. CDR3 protein: CASSPNWGQGNYGYTF. CDR3 nucleotides: TGTGCCAGCAGCCCCAATTGGGGACAGGGTAACTATGGCTACACCTTC.

The CDR3 DNA sequence: TGCGCCAGCAGCCAAGGTATTGACAGGGGCACGGAAAAACTGTTTTTT. Translated: CASSQGIDRGTEKLFF. The V and J genes are TRBV4-3 and TRBJ1-4; 8 bases line up with TRBD1. Germline loops: CDR1 LGHNA, CDR2 YSLEER. The CDR3 is made up of 16 amino acids. Losses at the gene ends were 1 base for V and 8 bases for J; bases not matched to a gene: 9.

The rearrangement uses TRBV5-1 and TRBJ1-2, with TRBD1 matching 7 bases. The CDR3 sequence is 13 residues long. CDR1 is SGHRS and CDR2 is YFSETQ in the germline V gene. V trimming: 3 bases; J trimming: 7 bases; junction bases outside the gene matches: 6. For the CDR3, the DNA is TGCGCCAGCAGCTCCGGACAGGTATCTGGCTACACCTTC. Protein product: CASSSGQVSGYTF.

This rearrangement joins TRBV5-6 to TRBJ1-6; unclear D gene. Germline V CDR1 and CDR2: SGHDT, YYEEEE. Trimming stripped 0 bases from V and 9 bases from J, with 7 bases between. The CDR3 contains 13 residues. Here the CDR3 DNA reads TGTGCCAGCAGCTTGGAGCGTAGTTCACCCCTCCACTTT. It is translated as CASSLERSSPLHF.

The chain recombines TRBV7-9 with TRBJ1-1, with D maybe TRBD1 (5 bases). V was clipped by 5 bases and J by 4 bases, with 14 bases between them. This CDR3 spans 14 amino acids. Germline loops: CDR1 SEHNR, CDR2 FQNEAQ (reference sequence). The CDR3 DNA follows: TGTGCCAGCAGCCCTCGTTGGGGGGGCACTGAAGCTTTCTTT. This codes for CASSPRWGGTEAFF.

The gene calls are TRBV19 and TRBJ2-4; 7 nucleotides line up with TRBD2. The CDR3 has 15 amino acids. Losses at the gene ends were 0 bases for V and 10 bases for J; bases not matched to a gene: 9. Germline loops: CDR1 LNHDA, CDR2 SQIVND (reference sequence). The CDR3: CASSIESGRVGIQYF. CDR3 nucleotide sequence: TGTGCCAGTAGTATAGAATCGGGGAGGGTCGGAATTCAGTACTTC. Combining the CDR3 with reference TRBV19 and TRBJ2-4 gives the whole variable domain DGGITQSPKYLFRKEGQNVTLSCEQNLNHDAMYWYRQDPGQGLRLIYYSQIVNDFQKGDIAEGYSVSREKKESFPLTVTSAQKNPTAFYLCASSIESGRVGIQYFGAGTRLSVL.

The table lists this clone with a count of one. This sequence joins TRBV19 and TRBJ1-2; D may be TRBD1 (6 bases). Trimming took 3 bases from V and 4 from J, leaving 15 bases between them. The CDR3 has 15 residues. The germline V gene has CDR1 LNHDA and CDR2 SQIVND (reference sequence). Here the CDR3 DNA reads TGTGCCAGTAGTATTGGCCAGGGGCCGAGCTATGGCTACACCTTC. Protein sequence: CASSIGQGPSYGYTF.

The J gene is TRBJ1-4, the V gene TRBV11-2; 7 bases line up with TRBD1. Germline lookup yields CDR1 SGHAT and CDR2 FQNNGV. The J segment lost 8 bases and the V segment lost 5 bases, leaving 14 bases of the junction unmatched. The CDR3 spans 16 residues. The CDR3 DNA is TGTGCCAGCAGCACAGGGGTATTGGGGGGCGAGGAAAAACTGTTTTTT. This translates into CASSTGVLGGEEKLFF.